What follows is one T cell receptor beta chain and its context. Its antigen is unidentified. This sample is drawn from a study of T cell responses to AZD1222 COVID-19 vaccine. Notes on the study in general: Distributed over spike, vaccine-associated CD4 TCRs predominated at 160-218 and 743-854. An increase in Spike-specific TCR breadth and depth was observed after two AZD1222 doses.

TCRdb's copy holds only in-frame clones and misses some; the assay was immunoSEQ multiplex PCR. The sample includes approximately 94,000 clones, about 85% of them seen just once. The CDR3 is 17 amino acids. V was cut by 0 bases and J by 0 bases, with 14 bases left in between. Germline CDR1 reads SGDLS; CDR2 reads YYNGEE. The material was peripheral blood, obtained on day 0 of AZD1222 vaccination. This sequence joins TRBV9 and TRBJ2-3; the D is unclear. The origin of this receptor is an adult in good health. CDR3 amino acids: CASSVVSGGLSTDTQYF. Written as DNA, the CDR3 is TGTGCCAGCAGCGTAGTATCGGGTGGGTTAAGCACAGATACGCAGTATTTT. The variable domain in full, with the rest retrieved from reference TRBV9 and TRBJ2-3, is DSGVTQTPKHLITATGQRVTLRCSPRSGDLSVYWYQQSLDQGLQFLIQYYNGEERAKGNILERFSAQQFPDLHSELNLSSLELGDSALYFCASSVVSGGLSTDTQYFGPGTRLTVL.